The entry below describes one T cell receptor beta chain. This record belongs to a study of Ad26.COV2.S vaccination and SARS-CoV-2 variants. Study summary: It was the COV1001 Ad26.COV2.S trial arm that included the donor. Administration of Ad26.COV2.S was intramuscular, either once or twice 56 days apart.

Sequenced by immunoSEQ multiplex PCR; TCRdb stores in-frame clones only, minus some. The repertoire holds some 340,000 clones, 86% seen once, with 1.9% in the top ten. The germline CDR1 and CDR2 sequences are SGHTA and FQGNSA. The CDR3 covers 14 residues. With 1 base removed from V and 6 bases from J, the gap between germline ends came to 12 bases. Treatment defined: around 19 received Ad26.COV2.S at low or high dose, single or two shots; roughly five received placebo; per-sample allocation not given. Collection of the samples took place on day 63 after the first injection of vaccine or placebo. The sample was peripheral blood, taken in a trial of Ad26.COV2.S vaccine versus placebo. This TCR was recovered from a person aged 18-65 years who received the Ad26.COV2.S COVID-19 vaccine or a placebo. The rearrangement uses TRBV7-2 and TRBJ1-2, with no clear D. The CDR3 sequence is CASSLVVNADGYTF. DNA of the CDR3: TGTGCCAGCAGCTTAGTCGTTAACGCCGATGGCTACACCTTC.